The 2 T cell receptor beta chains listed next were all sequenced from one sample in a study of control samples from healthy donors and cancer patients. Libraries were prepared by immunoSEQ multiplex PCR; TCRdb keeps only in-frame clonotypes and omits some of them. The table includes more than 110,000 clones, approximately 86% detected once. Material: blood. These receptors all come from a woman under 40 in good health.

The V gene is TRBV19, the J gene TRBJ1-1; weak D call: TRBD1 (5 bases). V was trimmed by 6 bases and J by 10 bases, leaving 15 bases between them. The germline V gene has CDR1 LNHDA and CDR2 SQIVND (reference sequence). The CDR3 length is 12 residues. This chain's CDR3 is CASSPRGEGAFF. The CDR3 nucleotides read TGTGCCAGTAGCCCTCGAGGGGAAGGAGCTTTCTTT.

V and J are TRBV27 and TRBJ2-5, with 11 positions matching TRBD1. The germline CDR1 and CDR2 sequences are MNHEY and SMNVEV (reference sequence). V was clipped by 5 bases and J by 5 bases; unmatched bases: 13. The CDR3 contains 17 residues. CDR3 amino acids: CASSLESRDRGLETQYF. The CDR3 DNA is TGTGCCAGCAGTCTCGAATCTCGGGACAGGGGGTTGGAGACCCAGTACTTC.